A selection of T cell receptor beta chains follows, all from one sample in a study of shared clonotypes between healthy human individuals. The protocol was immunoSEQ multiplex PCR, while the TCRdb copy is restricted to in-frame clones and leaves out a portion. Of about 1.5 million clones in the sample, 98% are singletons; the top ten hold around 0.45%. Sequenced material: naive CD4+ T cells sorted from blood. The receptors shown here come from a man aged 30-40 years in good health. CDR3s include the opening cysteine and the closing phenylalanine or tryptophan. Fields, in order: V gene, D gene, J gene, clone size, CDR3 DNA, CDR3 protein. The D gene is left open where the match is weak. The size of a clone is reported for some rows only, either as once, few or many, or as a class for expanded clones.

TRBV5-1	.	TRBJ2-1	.	TGCGCCAGCGGCGATTTGGCGGATACCAATGAGCAGTTCTTC	CASGDLADTNEQFF
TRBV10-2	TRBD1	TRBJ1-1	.	TGCGCCAGCATTCTGTTTTCAGGGGGCAGCACTGAAGCTTTCTTT	CASILFSGGSTEAFF
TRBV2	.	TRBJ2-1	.	TGTGCCAGTAGCCGGGACAAGATTTACAATGAGCAGTTCTTC	CASSRDKIYNEQFF
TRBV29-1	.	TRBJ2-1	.	TGCAGCGTTGAAGGTCACAATGAGCAGTTCTTC	CSVEGHNEQFF
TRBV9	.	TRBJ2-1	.	TGTGCCAGCAGCGTAGCGTGGGACAGCGGGGGAAATGAGCAGTTCTTC	CASSVAWDSGGNEQFF
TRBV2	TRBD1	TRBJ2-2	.	TGTGCCAGCACCGAAAGGACAGGGGGCCCCGGGGAGCTGTTTTTT	CASTERTGGPGELFF
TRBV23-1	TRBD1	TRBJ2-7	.	TGCGCCAGCGACAAGCCGGGACAGGGGTTGTACGAGCAGTACTTC	CASDKPGQGLYEQYF
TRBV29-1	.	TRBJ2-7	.	TGCAGCGTTGGACTCGCGCACGAACCGTCCTACGAGCAGTACTTC	CSVGLAHEPSYEQYF
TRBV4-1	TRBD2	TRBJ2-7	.	TGCGCCAGCAGCCAAGCAATCTCTAGCGGTTCCTACGAGCAGTACTTC	CASSQAISSGSYEQYF
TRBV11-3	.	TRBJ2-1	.	TGTGCCAGCAGCTTATTACGGGGGAGTGAGCAGTTCTTC	CASSLLRGSEQFF
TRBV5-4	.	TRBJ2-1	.	TGTGCCAGCAGCTTGGTGCTAGCCAGCAATGAGCAGTTCTTC	CASSLVLASNEQFF
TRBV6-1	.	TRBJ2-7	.	TGTGCCAGCAGTGAGATTTTTTCCGGACTAAGATCCTACGAGCAGTACTTC	CASSEIFSGLRSYEQYF
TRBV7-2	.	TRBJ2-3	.	TGTGCCAGCAGCCCCGCGGTCACCAAAGGGGATACGCAGTATTTT	CASSPAVTKGDTQYF
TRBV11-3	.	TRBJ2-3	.	TGTGCCAGCAGCTGGTCAGGGTCCACAGATACGCAGTATTTT	CASSWSGSTDTQYF
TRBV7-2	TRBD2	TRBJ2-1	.	TGTGCCAGCAGCTTATTGCCTAGCGGGAGGGTAAATGAGCAGTTCTTC	CASSLLPSGRVNEQFF
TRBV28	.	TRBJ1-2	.	TGTGCCAGCAAGGGCCGAATACCTTATGGCTACACCTTC	CASKGRIPYGYTF
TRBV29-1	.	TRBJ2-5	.	TGCAGCGTTGACCCCTGGGTGGGAGAGACCCAGTACTTC	CSVDPWVGETQYF
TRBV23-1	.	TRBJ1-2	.	TGCGCCAGCAGTCAATCGTGGAGGGCTATAGCTAACTATGGCTACACCTTC	CASSQSWRAIANYGYTF
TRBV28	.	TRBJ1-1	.	TGTGCCAGCAGTCCCAGGGCCCCCGGCACTGAAGCTTTCTTT	CASSPRAPGTEAFF
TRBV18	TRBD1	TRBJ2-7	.	TGTGCCAGCTCACCATCAGGACAGGGCTACGAGCAGTACTTC	CASSPSGQGYEQYF
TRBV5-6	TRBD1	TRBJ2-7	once	TGTGCCAGCAGCTTACCGGGACAGGGTTGGGGGACAAACTACGAGCAGTACTTC	CASSLPGQGWGTNYEQYF
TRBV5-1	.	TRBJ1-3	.	TGCGCCAGCAGTCGTGAGGGTTCTGGAAACACCATATATTTT	CASSREGSGNTIYF
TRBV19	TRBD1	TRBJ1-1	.	TGTGCCAGTAGTATAGCCTCGACAGGGGAGGCTGAAGCTTTCTTT	CASSIASTGEAEAFF
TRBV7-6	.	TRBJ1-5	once	TGTGCCAGCAGCTTAGGGGCAGGGCGGCGTCAGCCCCAGCATTTT	CASSLGAGRRQPQHF
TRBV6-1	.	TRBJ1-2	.	TGTGCCAGCAGCCCTGCGGGGGGACGCGGCTACACCTTC	CASSPAGGRGYTF
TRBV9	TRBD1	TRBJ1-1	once	TGTGCCAGCAGCGTAGATCCGGGACAGGGGGCTGAAGCTTTCTTT	CASSVDPGQGAEAFF
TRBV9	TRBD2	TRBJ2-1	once	TGTGCCAGCGGAGCCTACACGGGACTAGCGGGAGGCAATGAGCAGTTCTTC	CASGAYTGLAGGNEQFF
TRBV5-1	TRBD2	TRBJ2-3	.	TGCGCCAGCAGCTCGGGACTAGCGGGATCTGATACGCAGTATTTT	CASSSGLAGSDTQYF
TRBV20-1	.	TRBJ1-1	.	TGCAGTGCTAGGTTAAACACTGAAGCTTTCTTT	CSARLNTEAFF
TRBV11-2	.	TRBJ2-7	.	TGTGCCAGCAGCTACCGGGGATCCAAAATTCTAGCCTACGAGCAGTACTTC	CASSYRGSKILAYEQYF
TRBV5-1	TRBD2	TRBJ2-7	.	TGCGCCAGCAGCCCGGGACTAGCGGGTCGATACCCGGACGAGCAGTACTTC	CASSPGLAGRYPDEQYF
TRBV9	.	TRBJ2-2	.	TGTGCCAGCAGCGTAGAGGACAGGAACACCGGGGAGCTGTTTTTT	CASSVEDRNTGELFF
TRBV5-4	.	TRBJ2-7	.	TGTGCCAGCAGCTTGGGAGGGGTCGGAGGGGCCTACGAGCAGTACTTC	CASSLGGVGGAYEQYF
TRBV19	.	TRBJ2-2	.	TGTGCCAGTAGTATAGCGGACAGAGCGAACACCGGGGAGCTGTTTTTT	CASSIADRANTGELFF
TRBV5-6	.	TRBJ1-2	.	TGTGCCAGCAGCTTTAGAAGGATAGGGCGGTATGGCTACACCTTC	CASSFRRIGRYGYTF
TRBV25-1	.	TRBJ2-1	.	TGTGCCAGCAGTGAATGGCAGGGGAGGAATGAGCAGTTCTTC	CASSEWQGRNEQFF
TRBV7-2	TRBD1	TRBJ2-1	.	TGTGCCAGCAGCTCCACTACAGGGGGCAGGAATGAGCAGTTCTTC	CASSSTTGGRNEQFF
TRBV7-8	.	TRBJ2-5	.	TGTGCCAGCAGCTTAGTTGAGACCCAGTACTTC	CASSLVETQYF
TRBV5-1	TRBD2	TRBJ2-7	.	TGCGCCAGCAGCCTAGGACTAGCGGGAGGGCGCTACGAGCAGTACTTC	CASSLGLAGGRYEQYF
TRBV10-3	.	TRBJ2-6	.	TGTGCCATCAGTAAGGGACGAGACTCTGGGGCCAACGTCCTGACTTTC	CAISKGRDSGANVLTF
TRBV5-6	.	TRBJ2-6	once	TGTGCCAGCACTGGGGCCAACGTCCTGACTTTC	CASTGANVLTF
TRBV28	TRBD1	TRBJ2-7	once	TGTGCCAGCAGTTTTTACCCGACAGGGGGGCGTGGAGGGTCATATAACTTC	CASSFYPTGGRGGSYNF
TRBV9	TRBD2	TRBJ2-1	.	TGTGCCAGCAGCCAAACCCCTAGCGGGAGCTCCTACAATGAGCAGTTCTTC	CASSQTPSGSSYNEQFF
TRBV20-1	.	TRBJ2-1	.	TGCAGTGCTCATCAACACAATGAGCAGTTCTTC	CSAHQHNEQFF
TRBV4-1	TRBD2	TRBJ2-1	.	TGCGCCAGCAGCCTAGAAACCGGGACTAGCGATTACAATGAGCAGTTCTTC	CASSLETGTSDYNEQFF
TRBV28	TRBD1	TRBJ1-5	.	TGTGCCAGCAGTTTATGGGTAGGACAGGGCAGACAGCCCCAGCATTTT	CASSLWVGQGRQPQHF
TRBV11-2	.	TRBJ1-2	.	TGTGCCAGCAGCTCAGGGAGGGACCTCTATGGCTACACCTTC	CASSSGRDLYGYTF
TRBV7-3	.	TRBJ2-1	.	TGTGCCAGCAGCCTACGGCAGGCCACCTACAATGAGCAGTTCTTC	CASSLRQATYNEQFF
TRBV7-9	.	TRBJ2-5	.	TGTGCCAGCAGCTTAGAGGGGACACCCTGGCCAGAGACCCAGTACTTC	CASSLEGTPWPETQYF
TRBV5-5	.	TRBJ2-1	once	TGTGCCAGCACCCAGGGGGTAGCTTCTCGGGGGTCCTACAATGAGCAGTTCTTC	CASTQGVASRGSYNEQFF
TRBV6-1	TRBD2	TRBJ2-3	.	TGTGCCAGTACTAGCGGGTCTAGCACAGATACGCAGTATTTT	CASTSGSSTDTQYF
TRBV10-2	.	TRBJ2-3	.	TGCGCCAGCAGTGAACTAGCCCGGGCGTCCGATACGCAGTATTTT	CASSELARASDTQYF
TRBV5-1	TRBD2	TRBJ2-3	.	TGCGCCAGCAACGGGGGGAACACAGATACGCAGTATTTT	CASNGGNTDTQYF